What follows describes a single T cell receptor beta chain. The sample is drawn from a study of OX40 agonist ivuxolimab in advanced cancers. The germline V gene has CDR1 SGDLS and CDR2 YYNGEE. V was trimmed by 0 bases and J by 8 bases, leaving 17 bases between them. The CDR3 is 15 amino acids. TCRdb's table, derived via immunoSEQ multiplex PCR, lists solely in-frame clones and lacks some. The table includes fewer than 75,000 clones, about 89% detected once. The clonotype originates from an adult with an advanced solid tumor such as melanoma, head and neck, liver or kidney cancer. The sample in question was CD4+ or CD8+ T cells sorted from blood, obtained in a trial of the OX40 agonist ivuxolimab. The rearrangement joins TRBV9 to TRBJ1-2; D may be TRBD1 (5 bases). Here the CDR3 reads CASSVVGEFFGGYTF. CDR3 nucleotide sequence: TGTGCCAGCAGCGTAGTAGGGGAGTTTTTCGGGGGCTACACCTTC.